The 16 T cell receptor beta chains below all came from one sample that was sequenced in a study of technical replicates of blood from four donors. This table comes from immunoSEQ multiplex PCR, and its TCRdb copy is limited to in-frame clones, with some not included. The sample includes tens of thousands of clones, 93% of them seen just once. Sample: T cells isolated from PBMCs. All receptors derive from a human donor in good health.

V and J are TRBV29-1 and TRBJ2-2, with D possibly being TRBD1 (5 bases). This CDR3 has 14 residues. Germline lookup yields CDR1 SQVTM and CDR2 ANQGSEA. V was cut by 3 bases and J by 5 bases, with 13 bases left in between. CDR3: CSVDARAETGELFF. CDR3 nucleotides: TGCAGCGTTGACGCCAGGGCGGAGACCGGGGAGCTGTTTTTT.

This clone was observed a single time. V is TRBV5-1 and J is TRBJ2-1; 9 bases align to TRBD2. Per germline, CDR1 SGHRS and CDR2 YFSETQ. The CDR3 contains 16 residues. The trim removed 2 bases at V and 4 bases at J, leaving 7 bases unmatched. DNA of the CDR3: TGCGCCAGCAGCTTCTTGGGGAGCGGGAGGTACAATGAGCAGTTCTTC. Residues: CASSFLGSGRYNEQFF. The full variable domain, its missing parts supplied by reference TRBV5-1 and TRBJ2-1, is KAGVTQTPRYLIKTRGQQVTLSCSPISGHRSVSWYQQTPGQGLQFLFEYFSETQRNKGNFPGRFSGRQFSNSRSEMNVSTLELGDSALYLCASSFLGSGRYNEQFFGPGTRLTVL.

This clone was seen a handful of times. V and J are TRBV13 and TRBJ2-7; TRBD2 matches 8 bases. The V gene end was trimmed by 4 bases and the J gene end by 4 bases; junction bases not matched to a gene: 3. This CDR3 comprises 13 residues. The germline gives CDR1 PRHDT, CDR2 FYEKMQ (reference sequence). The DNA for the CDR3 is TGTGCCAGCAGCTCGGGAGGGGGGTACGAGCAGTACTTC. This encodes CASSSGGGYEQYF.

The rearrangement joins TRBV7-8 to TRBJ2-3; no clear D. V lost 5 bases, J lost 3 bases, and 3 bases lay in between. Germline V gene sequence: CDR1 SGHVS, CDR2 FQNEAQ. This CDR3 is 11 amino acids long. CDR3 in amino acids: CASSPTDTQYF. DNA of the CDR3: TGTGCCAGCAGCCCTACAGATACGCAGTATTTT.

The chain has TRBV19 and TRBJ2-7; 8 bases fit TRBD2. Trimming removed 8 bases from V and 2 bases from J; junction bases left unmatched: 8. The CDR3 is 14 amino acids. The germline V gene encodes CDR1 LNHDA and CDR2 SQIVND (reference sequence). The CDR3 reads CASRVAGSTYEQYF. The CDR3 coding sequence is TGTGCCAGTCGAGTAGCGGGATCCACCTACGAGCAGTACTTC. The whole variable domain, filled in from reference TRBV19 and TRBJ2-7, reads DGGITQSPKYLFRKEGQNVTLSCEQNLNHDAMYWYRQDPGQGLRLIYYSQIVNDFQKGDIAEGYSVSREKKESFPLTVTSAQKNPTAFYLCASRVAGSTYEQYFGPGTRLTVT.

The rearrangement uses TRBV11-2 and TRBJ2-5; TRBD2 is a possible D gene (6 bases). Trimming pared 2 bases from V and 9 bases from J, leaving 16 bases between. Looked up from germline, CDR1 is SGHAT and CDR2 is FQNNGV. The CDR3 covers 14 residues. Here the CDR3 reads CASSLPPYWEAQYF. CDR3 sequence (DNA): TGTGCCAGCAGCTTACCCCCTTATTGGGAGGCCCAGTACTTC.

The CDR3 bases are TGTGCTAGTGGGAGACAGGGTCTCCTAGGAGAGACCCAGTACTTC. It yields the protein CASGRQGLLGETQYF. The chain links TRBV12-5 to TRBJ2-5; 7 positions match TRBD1. The CDR3 spans 15 residues. Trimming removed 6 bases from V and 4 bases from J; junction bases left unmatched: 11. CDR1 is LGHNT, CDR2 FRNRAP, per germline.

The chain joins TRBV11-2 to TRBJ1-1; TRBD1 agrees at 7 bases. The germline V gene has CDR1 SGHAT and CDR2 FQNNGV. V was pared by 2 bases and J by 4 bases, with 7 bases of the junction left unmatched. CDR3 length equals 15 residues. The CDR3 here is CASSLHRGLGTEAFF. Here the CDR3 DNA reads TGTGCCAGCAGCTTACATAGGGGGCTAGGCACTGAAGCTTTCTTT.

This clone appeared a single time. The rearrangement uses TRBV6-6 and TRBJ2-3; 7 bases align to TRBD2. Germline-derived CDR1 and CDR2 are MNHNY and SVGAGI (reference sequence). The CDR3 spans 16 residues. V was clipped by 0 bases and J by 1 base; unmatched bases: 4. The CDR3 sequence: CASSYSTSVGTDTQYF. As DNA, the CDR3 is TGTGCCAGCAGTTACTCTACTAGCGTCGGCACAGATACGCAGTATTTT.

The CDR3 loop reads CATMEAGGPGEHTGELFF. DNA of the CDR3: TGTGCCACCATGGAAGCGGGGGGGCCGGGGGAACACACCGGGGAGCTGTTTTTT. This chain uses TRBV15 with TRBJ2-2; TRBD2 matches 10 bases. The V and J ends lost 7 bases and 3 bases, in that order; junction bases with no gene match: 14. The CDR3 extends over 18 amino acids. Germline V gene lookup returns CDR1 LNHNV and CDR2 YYDKDF (reference sequence).

V gene TRBV7-9 combines with J gene TRBJ2-2; 8 bases fit TRBD2. The CDR3 spans 16 residues. CDR1 and CDR2 (germline): SEHNR, FQNEAQ (reference sequence). With V trimmed by 5 bases and J by 2 bases, 7 bases remained unmatched. The CDR3 reads CASSQRTSGNTGELFF. CDR3 sequence (DNA): TGTGCCAGCAGCCAGCGAACTAGCGGCAACACCGGGGAGCTGTTTTTT. The variable domain in full, completed from reference TRBV7-9 and TRBJ2-2, reads DTGVSQNPRHKITKRGQNVTFRCDPISEHNRLYWYRQTLGQGPEFLTYFQNEAQLEKSRLLSDRFSAERPKGSFSTLEIQRTEQGDSAMYLCASSQRTSGNTGELFFGEGSRLTVL.

J is TRBJ2-3 and V is TRBV19; 8 nucleotides align to TRBD2. The CDR3 runs 15 residues. V shed 6 bases, J shed 6 bases, and the junction held 11 bases outside the gene matches. CDR1 is LNHDA and CDR2 is SQIVND in the germline V gene (reference sequence). In DNA form, the CDR3 reads TGTGCCAGTAGGACCCCCGGGAGGGACTGGGATACGCAGTATTTT. It is translated as CASRTPGRDWDTQYF.

The rearrangement uses TRBV11-2 and TRBJ1-2, with D hard to call. Germline V gives CDR1 SGHAT, CDR2 FQNNGV. There are 13 residues in the CDR3. V was trimmed by 2 bases and J by 6 bases, leaving 10 bases between them. The CDR3 coding sequence is TGTGCCAGCAGCTTAATGTTTGGCCATGGCTACACCTTC. It codes for CASSLMFGHGYTF.

The chain is built from TRBV5-1 and TRBJ2-5; 8 nucleotides match TRBD2. Germline CDR1 reads SGHRS; CDR2 reads YFSETQ. The CDR3 contains 14 residues. With V trimmed by 4 bases and J by 4 bases, 6 bases remained unmatched. The CDR3 reads CASSAGRGGETQYF. CDR3 DNA: TGCGCCAGCAGCGCCGGACGGGGGGGAGAGACCCAGTACTTC.

The chain combines TRBV10-3 with TRBJ2-1; TRBD2 agrees at 10 bases. In germline, CDR1 is ENHRY, CDR2 SYGVKD. V lost 2 bases, J lost 6 bases, and 4 bases stayed unmatched. CDR3 length: 15 amino acids. In DNA form, the CDR3 reads TGTGCCATCAGTGAGCAAACTAGCGGGATCAATGAGCAGTTCTTC. Amino acids: CAISEQTSGINEQFF.

The chain couples TRBV11-3 to TRBJ2-7; possible D gene TRBD1, 5 bases. This CDR3 is 16 amino acids long. Trimming shortened V by 5 bases and J by 2 bases, and 19 bases separated the two germline ends. From germline, CDR1 is SGHNT and CDR2 YENEEA. CDR3 loop: CASSGLYRLAAYEQYF. CDR3 nucleotide sequence: TGTGCCAGCAGCGGTCTTTACAGGTTGGCTGCCTACGAGCAGTACTTC.